The entry below describes one T cell receptor beta chain. This clone was seen just once. Its target antigen remains unknown. Per-base qualities were not stored, and no clone one base away is much larger. The receptor library was made with the immunoSEQ multiplex PCR assay. The multiplex PCR relied on a mix of 60 forward primers for TCR Vbeta segments and 13 reverse primers for TCR Jbeta segments. A multiplex PCR assay on genomic DNA amplified the CDR3 region of rearranged TCR beta genes. Amplified TCR beta libraries were sequenced as 87-base-pair reads on the Illumina HiSeq System. The original methods were these. In a later analysis, 80 million or so unique TCR beta chains were counted across the approximately 620 repertoires, and approximately 9.9 million of these chains were shared by at least two donors. To remove PCR and sequencing errors, raw reads were error-corrected and collapsed into unique sequences using a nearest-neighbor algorithm that merged closely related sequences. CDR3 sequences were aligned to IMGT reference sequences to assign V, D and J gene segments. For a sequence to be retained, at least a six-nucleotide match to both a V gene segment and a J gene segment was required. Rearrangements were classified as productive when the CDR3 lacked stop codons and remained in frame with V and J, and all other rearrangements were classified as non-productive. CDR3 was defined by IMGT convention, running from the second conserved V-encoded cysteine to the conserved J-encoded phenylalanine. The earlier analysis of 587 of the donors excluded sequences that lacked an unambiguous match to a single V gene segment. An earlier analysis of fewer than 750 of the donors classified V segments as functional when productive rearrangements were above 56.7% and as segregating when the standard deviation between donors was above 5%. To diagnose cytomegalovirus status from the catalog of TCR beta chain sequences, a statistical classification framework was built. In a later analysis, V and J genes were assigned by comparing TCR nucleotide sequences against IMGT/GENE-DB human TR gene sequences. In a later analysis, CDR3 sequences and most-parsimonious VDJ recombination scenarios were assigned using the TCRdist pipeline. In a later analysis, each TCR beta chain was defined by its CDR3 amino acid sequence together with its V-gene family, and reads without a unique V-gene family were excluded. In a later analysis, 450 to 600 highly shared, low-generation-probability nucleotide sequences were removed to address suspected cross-contamination and a sequencing artifact. In a later analysis, a clonal expansion index for each public chain was calculated from normalized within-repertoire ranks of inferred template counts. In a later analysis, generation probabilities were computed using a VDJ recombination model fitted to out-of-frame rearrangements, and the results were checked against IGoR. A later analysis scored TCR-TCR, TCR-HLA and TCR-CMV co-occurrence with hypergeometric tests, applying a repertoire-size bias correction to TCR pairs. A later analysis estimated false discovery rates by permuting HLA or CMV assignments 20 times. A later analysis grouped co-occurring TCRs with DBSCAN, adding TCRdist sequence similarity when clustering within HLA-allele-positive subsets. Repertoires with fewer than 30,000 or more than 120,000 public chains were left out of co-occurrence clustering, as were a handful of repertoires with anomalous nucleotide sharing. TCRdb stores this immuneACCESS table with in-frame sequences only. Part of the clones is absent; in the studies checked, under half of the shortfall reflects unresolved V genes, and no reason is known for the rest. D and trimming were read from the DNA, whereas the V and J calls and clone size are those reported in that table. The sample table contains around 190,000 clones; only one count was recorded for over 70% of them. 4.5% to 6% of the sample is held by the ten biggest clonotypes.

The sample comes from a study of cytomegalovirus exposure and HLA in healthy donors (dated by TCRdb to between 2016 and 2019). With respect to the entire study: An earlier analysis of 587 of the donors reported over 250 Gb of sequence data and about 120 million unique TCR beta sequences obtained from some 200 million T cells. Around 320 gigabases of sequencing data and roughly 90 million unique TCR sequences were included in an early release covering several hundred HLA-typed donors. Of the approximately 400 genotyped donors, roughly 80% fell in the genetic ancestry cluster associated with self-reported Caucasian donors. The study aimed to test whether signatures of past pathogen exposure could be identified by cataloging public T cell receptors. The study used immunosequencing to profile the T cell repertoires of approximately 650 subjects and linked those repertoires to cytomegalovirus serostatus. Along with the approximately 700-subject first cohort, a separate validation cohort of around 120 different subjects was used. High-throughput TCR immunosequencing, statistical association of individual TCRs with disease status, and machine learning were combined to predict cytomegalovirus infection status. A later analysis re-analyzed previously published TCR beta repertoires from several hundred donors and added high-resolution HLA genotyping to study TCR occurrence patterns. Rather than using new phenotypic data, the later analysis identified candidate immune exposures from TCR beta sequences and from how often those sequences occurred across donors. An earlier analysis of several hundred of the donors used high-throughput TCR beta sequencing to judge whether each TCR beta V gene segment behaved as functional or pseudogenic. Donor age, sex, ethnicity and CMV serostatus were compiled together with the repertoire data. A later genetic analysis took genome-wide SNP genotypes for about three fifths of the 666 donors and used that subset as a discovery cohort. All discovery cohort repertoires had been generated on a single sequencing platform. Class I and class II HLA loci were covered by the typing at four-digit resolution. Typing coverage differed by locus: A, B, C, DRB1 and DQB1 were typed in roughly 620-640 donors, DQA1 in 500 to 550, DPA1 in nearly 610, and DPB1 in roughly 450. Because of strong linkage in the cohort, roughly five DR-DQ haplotypes were treated as single units for association and clustering. Among about 360 genotyped donors of the cohort, an average of roughly 240,000 unique TCR beta nucleotide sequences were sequenced per donor, roughly 18% of them non-productive.

CDR3 length: 16 amino acids, cysteine to phenylalanine. Just the 48-base CDR3 DNA is kept, in frame starting at base 1. V lost 1 base and J lost 3 bases, and the count of bases not matched to a germline gene is 6. CDR1 SGHAT and CDR2 FQNNGV were looked up in the germline V gene. The investigation overall reported the following: The cohort was sequenced for TCR beta chains only, and without alpha or paired-chain data the features that could be detected were limited. Specific HLA alleles were associated with roughly 16,000 TCR beta sequences at a false discovery rate of 0.05 in a later analysis. An association between a missense DCLRE1C variant and V-gene and J-gene trimming of TCR beta chains was found in a later genetic analysis and replicated in an independent cohort. A later genetic analysis reported fewer N-insertions in productive TCRs among donors in an Asian-associated ancestry cluster than the roughly 650-donor mean. CMV serostatus was the only immune exposure information available for the cohort. A cluster of highly shared sequence variants was judged likely to represent a technical artifact of the sequencing pipeline. Broadly in line with IMGT annotations, most TCR beta V segments showed up in productive rearrangements about 87% or about 30% of the time in an earlier analysis of several hundred of the donors. In a later analysis, HLA-associated TCR beta chains were found to be more clonally expanded and to have lower generation probabilities than equally common non-associated chains. It was suggested by the authors that the approach could potentially be generalized to other disease states and immunological phenotypes. The study listed 150 to 200 TCR beta chains as associated with cytomegalovirus. In vitro tests confirmed that a few of the cytomegalovirus-associated TCR beta chains recognize cytomegalovirus antigens. About 17 rarely observed V segments, including chromosome 9 orphons, were excluded from the earlier analysis of a few hundred of the donors because counts were too low. Strong co-occurrence of HLA alleles, especially DR and DQ, made assigning TCR associations to individual alleles difficult. The 87-base-pair reads could not distinguish some IMGT-functional V segments, including TRBV6-2 and TRBV6-3, so those segments were excluded. Most CMV-associated TCR beta chains appeared to be HLA-restricted in a later analysis, and the HLA associations seemed to be driven largely by CMV exposure. A further reported finding was that TCR beta sequences accurately predicted the HLA-A and HLA-B alleles for most subjects in the first cohort. According to a later analysis, TCR association rates differed among HLA loci, with DRB1 alleles showing the most associated TCRs and HLA-C alleles showing the fewest. According to a later analysis, parvovirus B19, influenza, CMV and Epstein-Barr virus appeared linked to several top co-occurrence clusters. Because HLA typing was unavailable for some donors at each locus, only the typed subset was used in association tests. Correlated functional status among segregating V segments might reflect linkage disequilibrium, but an unknown experimental factor could not be ruled out. Cytomegalovirus status was reported to be diagnosed by the classifier with high specificity and sensitivity in both the original and validation cohorts. Presence/absence analyses assumed roughly uniform sequencing depth across donors, an assumption that may not hold. Most TCR sequences were seen in very few donors, while some public TCRs were found in many individuals.

The cohort consisted of hundreds of healthy bone marrow donors. Cohort members were all nominally healthy when sampled, although unrecorded immune exposures were likely present. The donor was CMV seronegative and belonged to the group of 380 or so seronegative cohort members. A peripheral blood sample was provided by each donor, and peripheral blood mononuclear cells were used for TCR beta sequencing. Genomic DNA was extracted from the blood cell samples with the Qiagen DNeasy Blood Extraction Kit. The chain employs TRBV11-2 and TRBJ2-1; 7 central nucleotides agree with TRBD2. This clonotype was sampled from a man aged 40-50 years in good health and CMV-seronegative. The sample was PBMCs. The DNA is as follows: TGTGCCAGCAGCTTAGCGGGAGGAGAGCTCTACAATGAGCAGTTCTTC. It specifies CASSLAGGELYNEQFF.